Listed below are T cell receptor beta chains from one sample, sequenced in a study of T-cell memory formation after mild COVID-19. TCRdb analysed the 5' RACE reads with MiXCR anew, one entry per CDR3 protein. The table lists 260,000 or so distinct CDR3 sequences, around 17% of them singletons. The specimen sequenced was PBMCs or a T cell subset sorted from them (not recorded which). The receptors here all came from a man aged 18 to 30 who had mild COVID-19 (a few samples of this study predate the infection). Cell type and time point are not known. Both conserved end residues are part of each CDR3. D genes are given only for firm matches. The size field is filled for only some rows; it gives once, few, many or a size class.

J | size | D | V | DNA | CDR3
TRBJ2-3 | NA | NA | TRBV5-4 | TGTGCCAGCAGACTCGGTTCGGGGGCCGGCACAGATACGCAGTATTTT | CASRLGSGAGTDTQYF
TRBJ2-2 | few | TRBD2 | TRBV7-9 | TGTGCCAGCAGCTTATCCTTGCGGGGGTGGACCGGGGAGCTGTTTTTT | CASSLSLRGWTGELFF
TRBJ2-2 | NA | NA | TRBV4-1 | TGCGCCAGCAGCCCGACACCGCAGGGGAACGCGAACACCGGGGAGCTGTTTTTT | CASSPTPQGNANTGELFF
TRBJ2-1 | NA | NA | TRBV4-2 | TGTGCCAGCAGCCAAGGCTTGGAGGAGTCCTACAATGAGCAGTTCTTC | CASSQGLEESYNEQFF
TRBJ2-7 | few | TRBD1 | TRBV6-5 | TGTGCCAGCAGACAGGGACAGGGTCGTAACGAGCAGTACTTC | CASRQGQGRNEQYF
TRBJ2-1 | many | TRBD2 | TRBV3-1 | TGTGCCGCGGGGGGGAGCTCCTACAATGAGCAGTTCTTC | CAAGGSSYNEQFF
TRBJ1-5 | NA | NA | TRBV7-9 | TGTGCCAGCAGCTTAAATGGTTATTATGATCAGCCCCAGCATTTT | CASSLNGYYDQPQHF
TRBJ2-5 | NA | NA | TRBV19 | TGTGCCAGTAGTAGGACAGCCCGGCAAGAGACCCAGTACTTC | CASSRTARQETQYF
TRBJ2-5 | NA | NA | TRBV7-2 | TGTGCCAGCAGCCCATACTCGGGGATTAGTGGGACCCAGTACTTC | CASSPYSGISGTQYF
TRBJ2-3 | few | TRBD2 | TRBV7-3 | TGTGCCAGCAGCCCAGCGGGGGACACAGATACGCAGTATTTT | CASSPAGDTDTQYF
TRBJ2-2 | few | TRBD1 | TRBV2 | TGTGCCAGCAGTGGTGAGGGGGCGTGGGTCACCGGGGAGCTGTTTTTT | CASSGEGAWVTGELFF
TRBJ2-7 | few | NA | TRBV7-2 | TGTGCCAGCAGCTCCCGAACAGGAAGAGAGCAGTACTTC | CASSSRTGREQYF
TRBJ2-3 | NA | NA | TRBV11-2 | TGTGCCAGCAGCCTCAGACAGTCAGATACGCAGTATTTT | CASSLRQSDTQYF
TRBJ2-7 | NA | TRBD1 | TRBV7-9 | TGTGCCAGCAGCTCCGACTGGGACAGCCTTACGGAGCAGTACTTC | CASSSDWDSLTEQYF
TRBJ2-1 | few | NA | TRBV7-9 | TGTGCCAGCAGTCCAACGGGGGGCCCCAATGAGCAGTTCTTC | CASSPTGGPNEQFF
TRBJ1-5 | NA | TRBD1 | TRBV20-1 | TGCAGTGCTAGAGATGACAGGGGGACCCAGCATTTT | CSARDDRGTQHF
TRBJ2-7 | many | NA | TRBV5-1 | TGCGCCAGCAGCTTGGAAGATTACGAGCAGTACTTC | CASSLEDYEQYF
TRBJ1-2 | few | NA | TRBV5-1 | TGCGCCAGCAGCTTGGACGAAGTCATCTATGGCTACACCTTC | CASSLDEVIYGYTF
TRBJ2-3 | NA | NA | TRBV6-5 | TGTGCCAGCAGCCGTACAATGGCAGATACGCAGTATTTT | CASSRTMADTQYF
TRBJ2-3 | NA | NA | TRBV7-9 | TGTGCCAGCAGCTTAGCGATGAACCGACGCCTGGCAGATACGCAGTATTTT | CASSLAMNRRLADTQYF
TRBJ1-5 | few | NA | TRBV6-5 | TGTGCCAGCAGTTACGACAGGTTTCTCCAGCCCCAGCATTTT | CASSYDRFLQPQHF
TRBJ2-3 | NA | NA | TRBV6-1 | TGTGCCAGCAGTGAAACGCCCCGGAGGGGGCTCGGTGCGGATACGCAGTATTTT | CASSETPRRGLGADTQYF
TRBJ2-7 | NA | NA | TRBV6-5 | TGTGCCAGCAGCTATGGGGACACCAGCTCCTACGAGCAGTACTTC | CASSYGDTSSYEQYF
TRBJ2-2 | few | NA | TRBV6-1 | TGTGCCAGCAGTGAAGATGGTGCAGGGGTCCCCGGGGAGCTGTTTTTT | CASSEDGAGVPGELFF